The 9 T cell receptor beta chains in this list originate from one sample, sequenced in a study of blood T cell repertoires in COVID-19. Data came from immunoSEQ multiplex PCR; TCRdb stores just in-frame clones and leaves some out. This repertoire shows about 130,000 clones, around 85% found once; its top ten account for around 20%. The sample comprised peripheral blood. These receptors originate from a woman aged 50 to 60 who had recovered from COVID-19.

This clone was observed a handful of times. This rearrangement joins TRBV11-3 to TRBJ2-7; perhaps TRBD1 as D (5 bases). Looked up from germline, CDR1 is SGHNT and CDR2 is YENEEA. The CDR3 covers 11 residues. The ends were cut back, 4 bases at V and 4 bases at J, with 5 bases in the middle. DNA for the CDR3: TGTGCCAGCAGCTCAGGGTACGAGCAGTACTTC. Translation gives CASSSGYEQYF. Full variable domain (missing parts from reference TRBV11-3 and TRBJ2-7): EAGVVQSPRYKIIEKKQPVAFWCNPISGHNTLYWYLQNLGQGPELLIRYENEEAVDDSQLPKDRFSAERLKGVDSTLKIQPAELGDSAVYLCASSSGYEQYFGPGTRLTVT.

The rearrangement uses TRBV5-1 and TRBJ2-5, with D possibly TRBD2 on 6 matching bases. The CDR3 sequence is 16 residues long. Deletions cut 1 base from V and 1 base from J, with 14 bases between. Germline CDR1 is SGHRS and CDR2 is YFSETQ. This chain's CDR3 is CASSLWAAGFQETQYF. The CDR3 DNA follows: TGCGCCAGCAGCTTGTGGGCAGCGGGTTTCCAAGAGACCCAGTACTTC.

This chain connects TRBV27 to TRBJ1-2; TRBD1 matches at 12 bases. The germline V gene encodes CDR1 MNHEY and CDR2 SMNVEV (reference sequence). The CDR3 length is 15 residues. The V and J ends lost 5 bases and 6 bases, in that order; junction bases with no gene match: 7. CDR3 sequence reads: CASSDAGTGGNGYTF. In DNA form, the CDR3 reads TGTGCCAGCAGTGACGCCGGGACAGGGGGCAATGGCTACACCTTC.

This chain connects TRBV7-9 to TRBJ2-7; possible D gene TRBD1, 6 bases. This CDR3 is built from 15 residues. Germline loops: CDR1 SEHNR, CDR2 FQNEAQ (reference sequence). Trimming stripped 0 bases from V and 7 bases from J, with 16 bases between. In DNA, the CDR3 is TGTGCCAGCAGCTTAGCGCTAGGGGGTTTAATAGAGCAGTACTTC. Translation: CASSLALGGLIEQYF.

V gene TRBV28 combines with J gene TRBJ1-2, with no clear D. The V gene's germline CDR1 is MDHEN and CDR2 SYDVKM. The CDR3 is 16 residues long. V lost 7 bases to trimming and J lost 2 bases, with 20 bases between them. CDR3 DNA: TGTGCCAGCAATTCCCCGGGAGGAGGAGAAAACTATGGCTACACCTTC. This encodes CASNSPGGGENYGYTF.

V and J are TRBV4-2 and TRBJ1-3, with 7 nucleotides matching TRBD1. There are 18 residues in the CDR3. V gave up 1 base and J gave up 0 bases; unmatched junction bases: 9. Germline-derived CDR1 and CDR2 are LGHNA and YNFKEQ. The CDR3 region has the DNA TGTGCCAGCAGCCAAGCTTCGTACAGGGGCCACTCTGGAAACACCATATATTTT. The encoded protein is CASSQASYRGHSGNTIYF.

This clone was seen more than once but under ten times. This chain connects TRBV2 to TRBJ1-3; D unclear. The germline V gene has CDR1 SNHLY and CDR2 FYNNEI. The CDR3 spans 10 residues. Between the trimmed V and J ends, which lost 7 bases and 6 bases, there was a span of 4 bases. CDR3 sequence (DNA): TGTGCCAGCACCCTAAACACCATATATTTT. Amino acid sequence: CASTLNTIYF.

The V and J genes are TRBV6-4 and TRBJ1-5; D is undetermined. Between the trimmed V and J ends, which lost 5 bases and 1 base, there was a span of 6 bases. CDR3 length: 13 amino acids. The germline V gene has CDR1 MRHNA and CDR2 SNTAGT. The CDR3 is CASSTESNQPQHF. The DNA for the CDR3 is TGTGCCAGCAGTACCGAGAGCAATCAGCCCCAGCATTTT.

Here the CDR3 DNA reads TGTGCCAGCAGTCACAGGGGTCAGCCCCAGCATTTT. This encodes CASSHRGQPQHF. The chain has TRBV12-3 or TRBV12-4 and TRBJ1-5; TRBD1 matches 7 bases. The V gene end was trimmed by 5 bases and the J gene end by 6 bases; junction bases not matched to a gene: 1. This CDR3 comprises 12 residues.